One and the same sample provided the 8 T cell receptor beta chains below, sequenced in a study of T-cell reconstitution after alpha-beta-depleted transplantation in children (dated by TCRdb to 2016 to 2017). The library came from PCR. TCRdb shows the sequencer as Illumina HiSeq 2500. Molecular barcoding was employed in the preparation of TCR libraries, with unique molecular identifiers being used to normalize TCRbeta repertoire quantification. The public reads were run again by TCRdb, first through fastp at Q25 and then through MiXCR, and only productive beta chains were kept. CDR3 protein sequences are deduplicated, and each keeps its most common genes and DNA. This sample gives about 58,000 distinct CDR3 sequences in total; 44% of them show up just once. Of the sample, about 98% is held by the ten largest clones. The treatment or condition label, as the study defines it: allogeneic hematopoietic cell transplantation with graft depleted of TCRalphabeta T cells and CD19 B cells.

Sequenced here: PBMCs, mostly from graft donor cells, sampled 360 days after TCRalphabeta/CD19-depleted stem cell transplant. The receptors originated from a male patient younger than 18 who had a stem cell transplant for acute lymphoblastic leukemia, so the T cells may come from the graft donor.

This clonotype was detected only a few times. The chain employs TRBV12-3 or TRBV12-4 and TRBJ1-5, with 8 bases identical to TRBD1. There are 14 residues in the CDR3. V was clipped by 3 bases and J by 4 bases; unmatched bases: 2. Written as DNA, the CDR3 is TGTGCCAGCAGTTTGGACAGGGCGAATCAGCCCCAGCATTTT. Translated, it gives CASSLDRANQPQHF.

The V gene is TRBV14, the J gene TRBJ2-1; D is undetermined. This CDR3 region has 12 residues. Trimming pared 2 bases from V and 3 bases from J, leaving 2 bases between. Germline loops: CDR1 SGHDN, CDR2 FVKESK. CDR3 loop: CASSQYYNEQFF. CDR3 nucleotides: TGTGCCAGCAGCCAATACTACAATGAGCAGTTCTTC. Using reference TRBV14 and TRBJ2-1 for the parts outside the CDR3, the full variable domain is EAGVTQFPSHSVIEKGQTVTLRCDPISGHDNLYWYRRVMGKEIKFLLHFVKESKQDESGMPNNRFLAERTGGTYSTLKVQPAELEDSGVYFCASSQYYNEQFFGPGTRLTVL.

This clonotype came up many times. This sequence joins TRBV4-2 and TRBJ2-7; D may be TRBD1 (6 bases). CDR3 size: 18 residues. Germline values: CDR1 LGHNA, CDR2 YNFKEQ. V lost 0 bases, J lost 4 bases, and 22 bases lay in between. The CDR3 is CASSQDLIEDSPNYEQYF. The CDR3 DNA reads TGTGCCAGCAGCCAAGACCTCATCGAGGACAGTCCTAATTACGAGCAGTACTTC.

The V gene is TRBV20-1, the J gene TRBJ1-5; D is ambiguous. CDR3 length: 12 residues. V was shortened by 0 bases and J by 13 bases, with 13 bases between the two germline ends. CDR1 DFQATT and CDR2 SNEGSKA come from the germline V gene (reference sequence). The CDR3 sequence is CSARDMILTQHF. CDR3 coding DNA: TGCAGTGCTAGAGATATGATCCTCACACAGCATTTT.

This clonotype occurred a few times. The chain is built from TRBV29-1 and TRBJ2-1; D uncertain. Germline loops: CDR1 SQVTM, CDR2 ANQGSEA. Trimming removed 5 bases from V and 1 base from J, with 15 bases in between. The CDR3 contains 15 residues. CDR3 DNA: TGCAGCGTTATAGGGAAGCCTACTTCCTACAATGAGCAGTTCTTC. Amino acids: CSVIGKPTSYNEQFF.

This chain connects TRBV2 to TRBJ2-3; D possibly matches TRBD1 or TRBD2 (5 bases each). Per the germline V gene, CDR1 is SNHLY and CDR2 is FYNNEI. The CDR3 is 14 amino acids. Trimming took 10 bases from V and 8 from J, leaving 22 bases between them. CDR3 sequence reads: CATTGTSNAGTQYF. The CDR3 DNA reads TGTGCCACTACCGGGACCTCGAACGCCGGTACGCAGTATTTT. The full variable domain, rest sourced from reference TRBV2 and TRBJ2-3, is EPEVTQTPSHQVTQMGQEVILRCVPISNHLYFYWYRQILGQKVEFLVSFYNNEISEKSEIFDDQFSVERPDGSNFTLKIRSTKLEDSAMYFCATTGTSNAGTQYFGPGTRLTVL.

The DNA for the CDR3 is TGTGCCAGCAGCACGAAAGGGGGTACCTACAATGAGCAGTTCTTC. Translation: CASSTKGGTYNEQFF. V is TRBV21-1 and J is TRBJ2-1; TRBD1 is the table's D call, not checked against the DNA. TRBV21-1 is recorded as a pseudogene. The length of the CDR3 is 15 residues.

DNA of the CDR3: TGTGCCAGCAGTGAATGGCTAGCTGGCACAGATACGCAGTATTTT. Encoded protein: CASSEWLAGTDTQYF. V is TRBV2 and J is TRBJ2-3; D is possibly TRBD2 (5 bases). From germline, CDR1 is SNHLY and CDR2 FYNNEI. The V end lost 2 bases, the J end lost 1 base, and 10 bases lay between the germline ends. The CDR3 length is 15 residues.